This entry lists 22 T cell receptor beta chains sequenced from one sample in a study of cytomegalovirus exposure and HLA in healthy donors. Primers included in the PCR were 60 Vbeta and 13 Jbeta primers. Repertoires were generated with immunoSEQ multiplex PCR, while TCRdb's copy carries only in-frame clones and drops some. The sample lists 70,000 to 90,000 clones; roughly 77% were seen once. Sequences were obtained from PBMCs. Every receptor here comes from a middle-aged man in good health and CMV-seronegative.

The chain employs TRBV5-6 and TRBJ1-5; 7 bases are shared with TRBD1. The germline V gene has CDR1 SGHDT and CDR2 YYEEEE. This CDR3 has 14 residues. Trimming took 2 bases from V and 7 from J; bases not matched to a gene: 6. CDR3 region: CASSFIRGDQPQHF. The CDR3 bases are TGTGCCAGCAGCTTCATCAGGGGGGACCAGCCCCAGCATTTT. The entire variable domain, with the rest obtained from reference TRBV5-6 and TRBJ1-5, is as follows: DAGVTQSPTHLIKTRGQQVTLRCSPKSGHDTVSWYQQALGQGPQFIFQYYEEEERQRGNFPDRFSGHQFPNYSSELNVNALLLGDSALYLCASSFIRGDQPQHFGDGTRLSIL.

J is TRBJ2-1 and V is TRBV9; 8 positions match TRBD1. The germline CDR1 and CDR2 sequences are SGDLS and YYNGEE. This CDR3 is 16 amino acids long. V lost 3 bases, J lost 1 base, and 6 bases stayed unmatched. The CDR3 here is CASSGTGLASYNEQFF. Written as DNA, the CDR3 is TGTGCCAGCAGCGGGACAGGGTTGGCGTCCTACAATGAGCAGTTCTTC.

The chain recombines TRBV7-9 with TRBJ2-3; TRBD2 matches at 11 bases. The CDR3 has 16 residues. Unmatched junction bases numbered 4, after V lost 5 bases and J lost 0 bases. Germline loops: CDR1 SEHNR, CDR2 FQNEAQ (reference sequence). CDR3 residues: CASSLRLAGSTDTQYF. CDR3 sequence (DNA): TGTGCCAGCAGCCTTAGACTAGCGGGGAGCACAGATACGCAGTATTTT.

The gene calls are TRBV19 and TRBJ2-7; D is uncertain. The CDR3 runs 13 residues. Per the germline V gene, CDR1 is LNHDA and CDR2 is SQIVND (reference sequence). Trimming removed 3 bases at V and 0 bases at J, with 6 bases between. The CDR3 DNA follows: TGTGCCAGTAGTATCGAGGACTCCTACGAGCAGTACTTC. This translates into CASSIEDSYEQYF.

This sequence joins TRBV6-5 and TRBJ1-3; 8 nucleotides align to TRBD1. V shed 2 bases and J 1 base; nucleotides not matched to a gene: 1. This CDR3 contains 15 residues. Germline CDR1 and CDR2: MNHEY and SVGAGI. In DNA form, the CDR3 reads TGTGCCAGCAGTTACGGACAGGGATCTGGAAACACCATATATTTT. As protein: CASSYGQGSGNTIYF.

This clone appeared once. The chain couples TRBV19 to TRBJ2-7; D gene uncertain. Germline V gene data show CDR1 as LNHDA and CDR2 as SQIVND (reference sequence). The V gene lost 5 bases and the J gene lost 3 bases, with 17 bases spanning the gap. CDR3 length: 15 amino acids. The CDR3 loop reads CASSSLAEAHYEQYF. DNA of the CDR3: TGTGCCAGTAGTTCCTTGGCGGAAGCCCACTACGAGCAGTACTTC.

The genes are TRBV9 and TRBJ2-7; D gene unclear. The CDR3 extends over 14 amino acids. V lost 0 bases and J 3 bases, leaving 10 bases between the germline ends. Germline-derived CDR1 and CDR2 are SGDLS and YYNGEE. CDR3 sequence reads: CASSVGSVSYEQYF. CDR3 DNA: TGTGCCAGCAGCGTAGGGAGCGTTAGCTACGAGCAGTACTTC. Based on the CDR3 plus reference TRBV9 and TRBJ2-7, the full variable domain is DSGVTQTPKHLITATGQRVTLRCSPRSGDLSVYWYQQSLDQGLQFLIQYYNGEERAKGNILERFSAQQFPDLHSELNLSSLELGDSALYFCASSVGSVSYEQYFGPGTRLTVT.

The chain couples TRBV6-1 to TRBJ1-3; D gene ambiguous. The CDR3 loop spans 14 amino acids. The germline V gene encodes CDR1 MNHNS and CDR2 SASEGT. The V end lost 1 base, the J end lost 0 bases, and 4 bases lay between the germline ends. The DNA of the CDR3 is TGTGCCAGCAGTGAAGGCGCCTCTGGAAACACCATATATTTT. It encodes CASSEGASGNTIYF.

The genes are TRBV7-2 and TRBJ1-1; TRBD1 matches 9 bases. CDR3 length: 15 residues. Trimming at V came to 3 bases and at J to 1 base, leaving 3 bases not matched to a gene. The germline CDR1 and CDR2 sequences are SGHTA and FQGNSA. Here the CDR3 DNA reads TGTGCCAGCAGCTTGACAGGGGGTTCGAACACTGAAGCTTTCTTT. Translating it yields CASSLTGGSNTEAFF.

This chain joins TRBV5-4 and TRBJ2-7; D not resolved. This CDR3 is built from 15 residues. V lost 2 bases, J lost 0 bases, and 12 bases lay in between. Germline V gene sequence: CDR1 SGHNT, CDR2 YYREEE (reference sequence). The CDR3 spells CASSLFGGSSYEQYF. The CDR3 nucleotides are TGTGCCAGCAGCTTATTTGGCGGAAGCTCCTACGAGCAGTACTTC.

This clone occurred once. CDR3 protein: CASSQGTGSGYGYTF. CDR3 coding DNA: TGTGCCAGCAGCCAAGGGACAGGGTCCGGCTATGGCTACACCTTC. The gene calls are TRBV4-2 and TRBJ1-2, with 8 bases lining up with TRBD1. This CDR3 spans 15 amino acids. The V segment lost 1 base and the J segment 4 bases; nucleotides outside the gene matches: 5. CDR1 is LGHNA, CDR2 YNFKEQ, per germline.

This sequence joins TRBV6-6 and TRBJ2-7; D not certain. This CDR3 is 13 amino acids long. The V end lost 2 bases, the J end lost 6 bases, and 11 bases lay between the germline ends. The germline V gene has CDR1 MNHNY and CDR2 SVGAGI (reference sequence). The CDR3 DNA reads TGTGCCAGCAGTTACCCCCCCACGGGCGAGCAGTACTTC. Its translation is CASSYPPTGEQYF.

The genes are TRBV28 and TRBJ1-2, with D perhaps TRBD1 (6 bases). The length of the CDR3 is 13 residues. Between the trimmed V and J ends, which lost 7 bases and 8 bases, there was a span of 17 bases. Germline lookup yields CDR1 MDHEN and CDR2 SYDVKM. The CDR3 here is CASIENRVGGYTF. The CDR3, as DNA: TGTGCCAGCATCGAGAACAGGGTCGGAGGCTACACCTTC.

This sequence joins TRBV5-6 and TRBJ1-2; D gene unclear. Germline assignment: CDR1 SGHDT and CDR2 YYEEEE. V lost 1 base to trimming and J lost 6 bases, with 13 bases between them. The length of the CDR3 is 14 residues. The CDR3 sequence is CASSLSSRSNGYTF. The CDR3 bases are TGTGCCAGCAGCTTGTCATCCCGGAGTAATGGCTACACCTTC.

This chain uses TRBV11-2 with TRBJ2-7, with a tentative D call TRBD2 (5 bases). Germline loops: CDR1 SGHAT, CDR2 FQNNGV. The V gene lost 2 bases and the J gene lost 3 bases, with 11 bases spanning the gap. This CDR3 spans 14 amino acids. The CDR3 DNA sequence: TGTGCCAGCAGCTTATTGGCTAGCATCTACGAGCAGTACTTC. This sequence encodes CASSLLASIYEQYF.

V is TRBV5-8 and J is TRBJ1-6; unclear D gene. V was shortened by 4 bases and J by 2 bases, with 13 bases between the two germline ends. Germline V lookup: CDR1 SGHTS, CDR2 YDEGEE. The CDR3 is made up of 16 amino acids. The DNA of the CDR3 is TGTGCCAGCAGCCCCGAGGCGGGTGCCTATAATTCACCCCTCCACTTT. Its protein product is CASSPEAGAYNSPLHF.

The chain couples TRBV9 to TRBJ1-1; 9 bases fit TRBD1. The CDR3 spans 14 residues. V trimming: 0 bases; J trimming: 8 bases; junction bases outside the gene matches: 5. Per the germline V gene, CDR1 is SGDLS and CDR2 is YYNGEE. The CDR3 bases are TGTGCCAGCAGCGTAGCGGGACAGGGATCCGAAGCTTTCTTT. This gives the protein CASSVAGQGSEAFF.

V and J are TRBV5-6 and TRBJ1-2; perhaps TRBD1 as D (6 bases). The CDR3 has 15 residues. The germline V and J ends were trimmed by 4 bases and 1 base, with 14 bases remaining between them. In germline, CDR1 is SGHDT, CDR2 YYEEEE. CDR3 sequence reads: CASSVLRTDNYGYTF. For the CDR3, the DNA is TGTGCCAGCAGCGTCCTCCGGACAGATAACTATGGCTACACCTTC. The whole variable domain, remainder taken from reference TRBV5-6 and TRBJ1-2, is DAGVTQSPTHLIKTRGQQVTLRCSPKSGHDTVSWYQQALGQGPQFIFQYYEEEERQRGNFPDRFSGHQFPNYSSELNVNALLLGDSALYLCASSVLRTDNYGYTFGSGTRLTVV.

This chain uses TRBV19 with TRBJ2-2; no definite D call. This CDR3 contains 13 residues. Germline-derived CDR1 and CDR2 are LNHDA and SQIVND (reference sequence). Trimming pared 3 bases from V and 5 bases from J, leaving 7 bases between. CDR3 amino acids: CASSIVGTGELFF. Here the CDR3 DNA reads TGTGCCAGTAGTATCGTCGGGACCGGGGAGCTGTTTTTT.

This clone has just one count. CDR3 protein: CASSSQTGSYEQYF. CDR3 coding DNA: TGTGCCAGCAGTTCCCAGACAGGCTCCTACGAGCAGTACTTC. The chain combines TRBV6-1 with TRBJ2-7; tentative D call: TRBD1 (6 bases). The CDR3 contains 14 residues. Trimming stripped 5 bases from V and 0 bases from J, with 11 bases between. CDR1 MNHNS and CDR2 SASEGT come from the germline V gene.

This chain uses TRBV29-1 with TRBJ1-6; D is possibly TRBD1 (5 bases). Germline lookup yields CDR1 SQVTM and CDR2 ANQGSEA. The CDR3 spans 13 residues. Trimming took off 7 bases at V and 8 bases at J, with 15 bases between the two ends. In nucleotides, the CDR3 is TGCAGCGCCCGGGGAGGGGCAGATTCACCCCTCCACTTT. As protein: CSARGGADSPLHF.

The chain employs TRBV6-5 and TRBJ2-6; TRBD1 matches 9 bases. Per germline, CDR1 MNHEY and CDR2 SVGAGI. With V trimmed by 2 bases and J by 1 base, 0 bases remained unmatched. This CDR3 is built from 16 residues. Here the CDR3 DNA reads TGTGCCAGCAGTTACGGGACAGGGTCTGGGGCCAACGTCCTGACTTTC. Translation gives CASSYGTGSGANVLTF.